This TCR beta chain comes out of a study of T cells in Graves' hyperthyroidism and ophthalmopathy. Deletions cut 3 bases from V and 4 bases from J, with 19 bases between. This CDR3 region has 17 residues. Germline CDR1 MDHEN, CDR2 SYDVKM. Uncontrolled infections, other autoimmune diseases, pregnancy or lactation led to exclusion of patients. This clonotype has a count of ten or more. There were TCR beta CDR3 regions amplified from RNA transcripts. HTBI primers were employed in a first-round RT-PCR of the TCR CDR3. TCRdb ran MiXCR on the multiplex PCR reads and lists one entry per CDR3 protein. Of around 240,000 distinct CDR3 sequences in the sample, 13% to 15% are singletons; the top ten hold 13%.

The sequencing sample was made of blood. The clonotype was recovered from a middle-aged woman with Graves' hyperthyroidism that later progressed to Graves' ophthalmopathy. The V call is TRBV28, the J call TRBJ1-5; D ambiguous. CDR3 region: CASSLTRSGGMNQPQHF. CDR3 coding DNA: TGTGCCAGCAGTTTGACTCGATCGGGAGGGATGAATCAGCCCCAGCATTTT. Full variable domain (outside the CDR3, taken from reference TRBV28 and TRBJ1-5): DVKVTQSSRYLVKRTGEKVFLECVQDMDHENMFWYRQDPGLGLRLIYFSYDVKMKEKGDIPEGYSVSREKKERFSLILESASTNQTSMYLCASSLTRSGGMNQPQHFGDGTRLSIL.